The sequence of this T cell receptor beta chain was determined in a study of T cells after yellow fever vaccination. MiXCR, run by TCRdb on the 5' RACE reads, gives a single entry per CDR3 protein. The table records 85,000 to 100,000 distinct CDR3 sequences, 5.8% of them present only once. Worth noting for this clonotype: Its antigen is unknown.

General study results and limits: A secondary response was less intense yet reached its peak sooner, at day 5 versus 15.

The CDR3 length is 15 residues. V was clipped by 6 bases and J by 3 bases; unmatched bases: 10. The receptor comes from a man aged 18-30 years who received the YFV17D yellow fever vaccine. This specimen consisted of CD8+ T cells sorted from PBMCs, obtained 10 days after the yellow fever booster vaccination. V and J are TRBV12-3 or TRBV12-4 and TRBJ2-5, with TRBD2 matching 7 bases. The CDR3 nucleotides read TGTGCCAGCAGCCCCCGGACTAGGGAGGAAGAGACCCAGTACTTC. Residues: CASSPRTREEETQYF.